Following are 6 T cell receptor beta chains from one sample sequenced in a study of OX40 agonist ivuxolimab in advanced cancers. TCRdb's table, derived via immunoSEQ multiplex PCR, lists solely in-frame clones and lacks some. The sample has tens of thousands of clones, 75% to 90% seen once. The sample here was CD4+ or CD8+ T cells sorted from blood, taken in a trial of the OX40 agonist ivuxolimab. The receptors derive from an adult with an advanced solid tumor such as melanoma, head and neck, liver or kidney cancer.

The chain couples TRBV30 to TRBJ2-3, with 10 positions matching TRBD2. Germline CDR1 is GTSNPN and CDR2 is SVGIG (reference sequence). The CDR3 runs to 11 residues. The J segment lost 11 bases and the V segment lost 5 bases, leaving 4 bases of the junction unmatched. CDR3 bases: TGTGCCTGGGGCCCTAGCGGGGGGCAGTATTTT. Protein product: CAWGPSGGQYF.

The chain uses TRBV5-4 and TRBJ2-7; D is perhaps TRBD1 or TRBD2 (5 bases each). V was cut by 0 bases and J by 4 bases, with 11 bases left in between. This CDR3 has 14 amino acids. Germline V gene sequence: CDR1 SGHNT, CDR2 YYREEE (reference sequence). The CDR3 here is CASSLGGAIYEQYF. CDR3 bases: TGTGCCAGCAGCTTGGGAGGGGCTATATACGAGCAGTACTTC.

The V and J genes are TRBV2 and TRBJ2-6; 10 bases align to TRBD1. Germline V lookup: CDR1 SNHLY, CDR2 FYNNEI. Trimming cost V 7 bases and J 0 bases; bases outside gene matches: 9. The CDR3 runs 18 residues. CDR3 sequence reads: CASKGSRTGGSGANVLTF. CDR3 nucleotide sequence: TGTGCCAGCAAAGGCTCGCGGACAGGGGGCTCTGGGGCCAACGTCCTGACTTTC.

V and J are TRBV28 and TRBJ1-4, with a weak D call TRBD1 (5 bases). V lost 1 base and J 7 bases, leaving 7 bases between the germline ends. The CDR3 is 13 residues long. CDR1 is MDHEN and CDR2 is SYDVKM in the germline V gene. The DNA for the CDR3 is TGTGCCAGCAGTTTATCAGGGTCTGAAAAACTGTTTTTT. It codes for CASSLSGSEKLFF.

The genes are TRBV29-1 and TRBJ2-1; D is undetermined. CDR1 is SQVTM and CDR2 is ANQGSEA in the germline V gene. Between the trimmed V and J ends, which lost 3 bases and 10 bases, there was a span of 4 bases. This CDR3 is 9 amino acids long. The DNA of the CDR3 is TGCAGCGTTGAGCGGGAGCAGTTCTTC. Translation: CSVEREQFF.

This rearrangement joins TRBV2 to TRBJ1-2; the D is unclear. Deletions cut 5 bases from V and 5 bases from J, with 12 bases between. This CDR3 has 13 amino acids. The germline gives CDR1 SNHLY, CDR2 FYNNEI. CDR3 region: CASSSGQEYGYTF. The CDR3 DNA sequence: TGTGCCAGCAGTTCTGGTCAGGAGTATGGCTACACCTTC. The full variable domain, completed using reference TRBV2 and TRBJ1-2, is EPEVTQTPSHQVTQMGQEVILRCVPISNHLYFYWYRQILGQKVEFLVSFYNNEISEKSEIFDDQFSVERPDGSNFTLKIRSTKLEDSAMYFCASSSGQEYGYTFGSGTRLTVV.